Each of the 23 T cell receptor beta chains below was sequenced from the same sample in a study of cytomegalovirus exposure and HLA in healthy donors. PCR was performed using 60 Vbeta and 13 Jbeta primers. Produced via immunoSEQ multiplex PCR; TCRdb's table is partial and in-frame only. The repertoire includes approximately 97,000 clones, roughly two thirds of them detected once, and over 3% sits in the top ten. Sequencing used PBMCs. Receptors were obtained from a man in his forties in good health and CMV-seronegative.

The chain recombines TRBV28 with TRBJ2-2; D might be TRBD2 (6 bases). The CDR3 consists of 13 residues. CDR1 is MDHEN and CDR2 is SYDVKM in the germline V gene. V was pared by 2 bases and J by 7 bases, with 8 bases between. The CDR3 DNA sequence: TGTGCCAGCAGTTTAATGGGGGGCGGGGAGCTGTTTTTT. It codes for CASSLMGGGELFF.

This clone was detected only a few times. The genes are TRBV10-3 and TRBJ1-6; a possible D gene is TRBD1 (6 bases). Deletions cut 2 bases from V and 8 bases from J, with 13 bases between. Germline CDR1 and CDR2: ENHRY and SYGVKD. This CDR3 comprises 15 residues. The CDR3 nucleotides read TGTGCCATCAGTGAGCCAGGGGAACCGGATTCACCCCTCCACTTT. This encodes CAISEPGEPDSPLHF.

The chain links TRBV4-3 to TRBJ2-6; D call uncertain. From germline, CDR1 is LGHNA and CDR2 YSLEER. This CDR3 region has 16 residues. V was clipped by 0 bases and J by 0 bases, with 6 bases between them. The CDR3: CASSQEVSSGANVLTF. The CDR3 DNA reads as TGCGCCAGCAGCCAAGAGGTCAGCTCTGGGGCCAACGTCCTGACTTTC.

CDR3 in amino acids: CASSPGRPYEQYF. For the CDR3, the DNA is TGTGCCAGCAGCCCCGGGAGGCCCTACGAGCAGTACTTC. This chain connects TRBV5-5 to TRBJ2-7, with 7 bases lining up with TRBD2. This CDR3 spans 13 amino acids. Germline V gene sequence: CDR1 SGHKS, CDR2 YYEKEE (reference sequence). V gave up 4 bases and J gave up 2 bases; unmatched junction bases: 3.

Of note for this clone: Compared with germline, one end of the junction differs, possibly owing to a read error. The chain carries TRBV7-9 and TRBJ2-1; TRBD2 aligns across 16 bases. This CDR3 is built from 17 residues. Germline CDR1 reads SEHNR; CDR2 reads FQNEAQ (reference sequence). The CDR3 DNA follows: TGTGCCAGCAGTCCTAGGATGGGGACTAGCGGGGGGGCGCTCCTAATCTTC. The encoded protein is CASSPRMGTSGGALLIF.

This clone has more than one count but fewer than ten. The chain employs TRBV6-6 and TRBJ1-6; no firm D call. Germline V gives CDR1 MNHNY, CDR2 SVGAGI (reference sequence). The CDR3 totals 15 residues. The germline V and J ends were trimmed by 5 bases and 5 bases, with 13 bases remaining between them. The CDR3 loop is CASSTVGTDNSPLHF. Here the CDR3 DNA reads TGTGCCAGCAGTACAGTAGGAACTGATAATTCACCCCTCCACTTT.

The chain couples TRBV19 to TRBJ2-5, with 10 positions matching TRBD2. The CDR3 extends over 15 amino acids. Germline CDR1 LNHDA, CDR2 SQIVND (reference sequence). Unmatched junction bases numbered 3, after V lost 4 bases and J lost 1 base. The DNA for the CDR3 is TGTGCCAGTAGTACTCGACTAGCGGGCCAAGAGACCCAGTACTTC. This encodes CASSTRLAGQETQYF.

The chain carries TRBV19 and TRBJ2-1; 9 nucleotides line up with TRBD1. The V and J ends lost 5 bases and 5 bases, in that order; junction bases with no gene match: 13. CDR3 length equals 17 residues. CDR1 and CDR2 (germline): LNHDA, SQIVND (reference sequence). Here the CDR3 DNA reads TGTGCCAGTAGTCTTGAGGGCCGACAGGGGGTCGACAATGAGCAGTTCTTC. It yields the protein CASSLEGRQGVDNEQFF.

This chain uses TRBV6-4 with TRBJ2-2, with D possibly being TRBD1 (7 bases). The CDR3 has 14 amino acids. Germline assignment: CDR1 MRHNA and CDR2 SNTAGT. V lost 6 bases and J 6 bases, leaving 14 bases between the germline ends. The CDR3 DNA reads as TGTGCCAGCAGGACAACAGGGGAGGCCGGGGAGCTGTTTTTT. It translates to CASRTTGEAGELFF.

V usage is TRBV11-1 and J usage is TRBJ2-7; D ambiguous. This CDR3 spans 14 amino acids. V was clipped by 0 bases and J by 2 bases, with 8 bases between them. Per the germline V gene, CDR1 is SGHAT and CDR2 is FQDESV (reference sequence). For the CDR3, the DNA is TGTGCCAGCAGCTTAGCGATAACAGCCTACGAGCAGTACTTC. Its protein product is CASSLAITAYEQYF.

The V call is TRBV19, the J call TRBJ1-2; D is perhaps TRBD1 (5 bases). The V and J ends lost 4 bases and 2 bases respectively, with 14 bases between them. The CDR3 runs 15 residues. CDR1 LNHDA and CDR2 SQIVND come from the germline V gene (reference sequence). The CDR3 sequence is CASSTQGIWNYGYTF. CDR3 in DNA: TGTGCCAGTAGTACGCAGGGAATCTGGAACTATGGCTACACCTTC.

V and J are TRBV4-2 and TRBJ2-7; weak D call: TRBD2 (5 bases). Trimming removed 4 bases from V and 4 bases from J, with 17 bases in between. Per the germline V gene, CDR1 is LGHNA and CDR2 is YNFKEQ. This CDR3 region has 15 residues. Here the CDR3 reads CASSPTGAPGYEQYF. CDR3 coding DNA: TGTGCCAGCAGCCCTACCGGAGCTCCGGGGTACGAGCAGTACTTC.

This clone was detected only once. The chain couples TRBV2 to TRBJ1-6; TRBD1 aligns across 9 bases. The trim removed 4 bases at V and 8 bases at J, leaving 6 bases unmatched. The length of the CDR3 is 15 residues. The V gene's germline CDR1 is SNHLY and CDR2 FYNNEI. The CDR3 DNA follows: TGTGCCAGCAGTGCCCGACAGGGGGTCCATTCACCCCTCCACTTT. It codes for CASSARQGVHSPLHF.

This clone was seen once. The rearrangement links TRBV7-9 to TRBJ2-1, with 9 positions matching TRBD2. V lost 4 bases, J lost 8 bases, and 15 bases stayed unmatched. CDR3 length: 17 amino acids. From germline, CDR1 is SEHNR and CDR2 FQNEAQ (reference sequence). CDR3 bases: TGTGCCAGCAGCTCGAGTCCCGGACTAGCGCGGGGGGATGAGCAGTTCTTC. The encoded protein is CASSSSPGLARGDEQFF. The complete variable domain, with remaining parts taken from reference TRBV7-9 and TRBJ2-1, reads DTGVSQNPRHKITKRGQNVTFRCDPISEHNRLYWYRQTLGQGPEFLTYFQNEAQLEKSRLLSDRFSAERPKGSFSTLEIQRTEQGDSAMYLCASSSSPGLARGDEQFFGPGTRLTVL.

Here the CDR3 reads CSVESLAGELYEQYF. Here the CDR3 DNA reads TGCAGCGTTGAAAGTTTAGCGGGGGAACTATACGAGCAGTACTTC. This chain joins TRBV29-1 and TRBJ2-7, with 9 bases fitting TRBD2. Trimming took 2 bases from V and 4 from J; bases not matched to a gene: 9. This CDR3 region has 15 residues. From germline, CDR1 is SQVTM and CDR2 ANQGSEA.

This rearrangement joins TRBV7-9 to TRBJ1-1; no firm D call. Germline CDR1 and CDR2: SEHNR and FQNEAQ (reference sequence). CDR3 size: 14 residues. Trimming removed 4 bases from V and 4 bases from J, with 13 bases in between. The CDR3 protein is CASSSARRGTEAFF. The CDR3 DNA is TGTGCCAGCAGCTCCGCGAGGAGAGGCACTGAAGCTTTCTTT.

The chain employs TRBV7-2 and TRBJ1-5; D not certain. CDR3 size: 13 residues. The V end lost 4 bases, the J end lost 5 bases, and 9 bases lay between the germline ends. The germline V gene encodes CDR1 SGHTA and CDR2 FQGNSA. The CDR3 DNA reads as TGTGCCAGCAGCTCGGAGAGTCATCAGCCCCAGCATTTT. Translation gives CASSSESHQPQHF.

This clone was observed a handful of times. The chain employs TRBV5-4 and TRBJ2-2; perhaps TRBD1 as D (6 bases). The germline V and J ends were trimmed by 4 bases and 1 base, with 8 bases remaining between them. The CDR3 loop spans 14 amino acids. Germline V lookup: CDR1 SGHNT, CDR2 YYREEE (reference sequence). The CDR3 sequence: CASSTGQNTGELFF. CDR3 in DNA: TGTGCCAGCAGCACGGGACAGAACACCGGGGAGCTGTTTTTT. The entire variable domain, with the rest obtained from reference TRBV5-4 and TRBJ2-2, is as follows: ETGVTQSPTHLIKTRGQQVTLRCSSQSGHNTVSWYQQALGQGPQFIFQYYREEENGRGNFPPRFSGLQFPNYSSELNVNALELDDSALYLCASSTGQNTGELFFGEGSRLTVL.

The chain is built from TRBV6-7 and TRBJ2-5; D possibly corresponds to TRBD2 (5 bases). The end of the DNA aligns better with TRBJ2-7, so the J call may be wrong. TRBV6-7 is an ORF, and what it does is uncertain. This CDR3 spans 14 amino acids. For the CDR3, the DNA is TGTGCCAGTTTGCGGGCTGATCGCTCCTACGAGCAGTACTTC. Amino acids: CASLRADRSYEQYF.

This rearrangement joins TRBV11-2 to TRBJ2-3, with 8 positions matching TRBD1. This CDR3 contains 16 residues. Trimming took 0 bases from V and 4 from J; bases not matched to a gene: 6. Germline V gene data show CDR1 as SGHAT and CDR2 as FQNNGV. CDR3 bases: TGTGCCAGCAGCTTAGATCAAACAGGGGGTTCAGATACGCAGTATTTT. This translates into CASSLDQTGGSDTQYF. Drawing the rest from reference TRBV11-2 and TRBJ2-3, the complete variable domain is EAGVAQSPRYKIIEKRQSVAFWCNPISGHATLYWYQQILGQGPKLLIQFQNNGVVDDSQLPKDRFSAERLKGVDSTLKIQPAKLEDSAVYLCASSLDQTGGSDTQYFGPGTRLTVL.

This clone has just one count. V gene TRBV9 combines with J gene TRBJ2-5; 10 positions agree with TRBD2. The V and J ends lost 0 bases and 5 bases, in that order; junction bases with no gene match: 16. Germline lookup yields CDR1 SGDLS and CDR2 YYNGEE. CDR3 length: 19 amino acids. The CDR3 coding sequence is TGTGCCAGCAGCGTAGGAGCCAGGTCTAGCGGGGGACTCGCGGAGACCCAGTACTTC. Its protein product is CASSVGARSSGGLAETQYF. Together with reference TRBV9 and TRBJ2-5, the CDR3 gives the full variable domain: DSGVTQTPKHLITATGQRVTLRCSPRSGDLSVYWYQQSLDQGLQFLIQYYNGEERAKGNILERFSAQQFPDLHSELNLSSLELGDSALYFCASSVGARSSGGLAETQYFGPGTRLLVL.

The chain employs TRBV2 and TRBJ2-7, with 12 bases aligning to TRBD2. Germline-derived CDR1 and CDR2 are SNHLY and FYNNEI. CDR3 length equals 14 residues. The trim removed 6 bases at V and 7 bases at J, leaving 7 bases unmatched. This chain's CDR3 is CASSPTSGGREQYF. CDR3 sequence (DNA): TGTGCCAGCAGCCCCACTAGCGGGGGGAGGGAGCAGTACTTC. The full variable domain, rest sourced from reference TRBV2 and TRBJ2-7, is EPEVTQTPSHQVTQMGQEVILRCVPISNHLYFYWYRQILGQKVEFLVSFYNNEISEKSEIFDDQFSVERPDGSNFTLKIRSTKLEDSAMYFCASSPTSGGREQYFGPGTRLTVT.

The chain has TRBV6-1 and TRBJ2-7; 10 nucleotides line up with TRBD2. The CDR3 totals 15 residues. Germline V gives CDR1 MNHNS, CDR2 SASEGT. The V gene end was trimmed by 2 bases and the J gene end by 6 bases; junction bases not matched to a gene: 7. CDR3 DNA sequence: TGTGCCAGCAGTGAACTTGGGTTAGCGGGGGGCGAGCAGTACTTC. Its translation is CASSELGLAGGEQYF.